The 24 T cell receptor beta chains presented below share a single source sample, sequenced in a study of blood T cell repertoires in COVID-19. Repertoires were generated with immunoSEQ multiplex PCR, while TCRdb's copy carries only in-frame clones and drops some. This table has about 160,000 clones, around nine tenths appearing once. Sequencing input: peripheral blood. These TCRs come from a woman in her sixties or seventies with COVID-19, enrolled during active disease.

The CDR3 bases are TGTGCCAGCCGAGGGACAGGGCCCACCGGGGAGCTGTTTTTT. Its translation is CASRGTGPTGELFF. This chain links TRBV7-2 with TRBJ2-2; 9 bases align to TRBD1. The CDR3 contains 14 residues. Germline CDR1 is SGHTA and CDR2 is FQGNSA. J was trimmed by 4 bases and V by 8 bases; bases with no gene match: 5. Full variable domain (rest looked up from reference TRBV7-2 and TRBJ2-2): GAGVSQSPSNKVTEKGKDVELRCDPISGHTALYWYRQSLGQGLEFLIYFQGNSAPDKSGLPSDRFSAERTGGSVSTLTIQRTQQEDSAVYLCASRGTGPTGELFFGEGSRLTVL.

This sequence joins TRBV7-2 and TRBJ2-5, with 8 nucleotides matching TRBD2. The CDR3 has 14 residues. Germline trimming cut 5 bases from V and 5 bases from J; bases unmatched to any gene: 7. Germline-derived CDR1 and CDR2 are SGHTA and FQGNSA. The CDR3 here is CASSLRRGGETQYF. In DNA, the CDR3 is TGTGCCAGCAGCCTTCGCCGGGGGGGGGAGACCCAGTACTTC.

V is TRBV2 and J is TRBJ1-1; 7 bases are a match to TRBD1. This CDR3 has 12 amino acids. Per germline, CDR1 SNHLY and CDR2 FYNNEI. Unmatched junction bases numbered 5, after V lost 9 bases and J lost 4 bases. CDR3 sequence: CASHRGSTEAFF. As DNA, the CDR3 is TGTGCCAGTCACAGGGGTAGCACTGAAGCTTTCTTT.

The chain joins TRBV7-2 to TRBJ1-2; no definite D call. The CDR3 spans 15 residues. Germline V gene lookup returns CDR1 SGHTA and CDR2 FQGNSA. Deletions cut 3 bases from V and 2 bases from J, with 13 bases between. The CDR3 DNA reads as TGTGCCAGCAGCTTCGGACTTTCGGCCAACTATGGCTACACCTTC. It is translated as CASSFGLSANYGYTF.

The chain employs TRBV9 and TRBJ2-5, with D hard to call. The germline V gene has CDR1 SGDLS and CDR2 YYNGEE. Trimming shortened V by 3 bases and J by 2 bases, and 11 bases separated the two germline ends. The CDR3 loop spans 14 amino acids. The CDR3: CASSDHRSQETQYF. The CDR3 region has the DNA TGTGCCAGCAGCGACCACCGGTCACAAGAGACCCAGTACTTC.

This rearrangement joins TRBV7-2 to TRBJ1-2, with a tentative D call TRBD1 (6 bases). Trimming left V 5 bases short and J 3 bases short, with 10 bases between. The CDR3 loop spans 13 amino acids. Germline V gene sequence: CDR1 SGHTA, CDR2 FQGNSA. CDR3 in amino acids: CASSPDRDYGYTF. The CDR3 DNA sequence: TGTGCCAGCAGCCCGGACAGAGACTATGGCTACACCTTC.

This clone was recorded once. The rearrangement joins TRBV28 to TRBJ1-5; the D is unclear. The CDR3 covers 15 residues. Germline lookup yields CDR1 MDHEN and CDR2 SYDVKM. Deletions cut 8 bases from V and 2 bases from J, with 16 bases between. CDR3 in amino acids: CASLDALAGNQPQHF. The CDR3 coding sequence is TGTGCCAGCCTAGACGCGCTAGCCGGCAATCAGCCCCAGCATTTT.

This clone has a handful of counts. V usage is TRBV5-6 and J usage is TRBJ2-7, with D unclear. The germline V and J ends were trimmed by 0 bases and 4 bases, with 14 bases remaining between them. There are 15 residues in the CDR3. The germline CDR1 and CDR2 sequences are SGHDT and YYEEEE. CDR3 amino acids: CASSLGLSTYYEQYF. The CDR3 nucleotides are TGTGCCAGCAGCTTGGGACTTTCCACTTATTACGAGCAGTACTTC.

V is TRBV6-5 and J is TRBJ2-7; no firm D call. In germline, CDR1 is MNHEY, CDR2 SVGAGI. The V and J ends lost 0 bases and 6 bases respectively, with 12 bases between them. CDR3 length: 14 amino acids. CDR3 sequence reads: CASSYSGTSPEQYF. The CDR3, as DNA: TGTGCCAGCAGTTACTCGGGCACATCTCCCGAGCAGTACTTC.

This clone was found once. The rearrangement links TRBV5-4 to TRBJ1-2, with D perhaps matching TRBD1 (6 bases). CDR3 size: 15 residues. Germline-derived CDR1 and CDR2 are SGHNT and YYREEE (reference sequence). V was shortened by 4 bases and J by 2 bases, with 15 bases between the two germline ends. The CDR3 spells CASSHPDSQNYGYTF. The DNA for the CDR3 is TGTGCCAGCAGCCACCCGGACAGCCAAAACTATGGCTACACCTTC.

The chain couples TRBV30 to TRBJ1-3; no reliable D call. The V gene's germline CDR1 is GTSNPN and CDR2 SVGIG (reference sequence). This CDR3 is built from 17 residues. Trimming removed 1 base at V and 0 bases at J, with 16 bases between. Here the CDR3 DNA reads TGTGCCTGGAGTGGATGGCAATTACAGTCCTCTGGAAACACCATATATTTT. Its protein product is CAWSGWQLQSSGNTIYF.

To note about this clone: At the DNA level, this CDR3 is encoded by other sequences in the same sample as well. The chain links TRBV18 to TRBJ2-7; TRBD1 might be the D (6 bases). V shed 2 bases and J shed 2 bases, with 10 bases lying between them. The CDR3 covers 14 residues. Per the germline V gene, CDR1 is KGHSH and CDR2 is LQKENI. The CDR3 region has the DNA TGTGCCAGCTCACCAGGTCAGGGGACCTACGAGCAGTACTTC. It encodes CASSPGQGTYEQYF.

This chain connects TRBV12-3 or TRBV12-4 to TRBJ2-2; 9 positions agree with TRBD1. CDR3 length: 13 amino acids. V trimming: 6 bases; J trimming: 15 bases; junction bases outside the gene matches: 11. The CDR3 reads CASRSTGTGWVFF. The CDR3 DNA reads TGTGCCAGCAGATCGACCGGGACAGGGTGGGTGTTTTTT.

The chain joins TRBV11-2 to TRBJ1-4, with D perhaps matching TRBD1 (6 bases). Trimming removed 5 bases from V and 4 bases from J, with 17 bases in between. The CDR3 contains 16 residues. Germline-derived CDR1 and CDR2 are SGHAT and FQNNGV. The CDR3 DNA sequence: TGTGCCAGCAGCAGCGCCGGACAGAATATTAATGAAAAACTGTTTTTT. Translating it yields CASSSAGQNINEKLFF. The full variable domain, in which reference TRBV11-2 and TRBJ1-4 provide the parts outside the CDR3, is EAGVAQSPRYKIIEKRQSVAFWCNPISGHATLYWYQQILGQGPKLLIQFQNNGVVDDSQLPKDRFSAERLKGVDSTLKIQPAKLEDSAVYLCASSSAGQNINEKLFFGSGTQLSVL.

The rearrangement links TRBV5-1 to TRBJ2-3; 9 nucleotides line up with TRBD1. Germline assignment: CDR1 SGHRS and CDR2 YFSETQ. The CDR3 has 18 residues. Losses at the gene ends were 3 bases for V and 1 base for J; bases not matched to a gene: 12. The CDR3 spells CASSSPPGQGGGTDTQYF. The CDR3 DNA follows: TGCGCCAGCAGCTCACCTCCGGGACAGGGAGGAGGCACAGATACGCAGTATTTT.

This clone is a singleton in its sample. The chain joins TRBV6-6 to TRBJ1-5; D gene uncertain. V shed 0 bases and J shed 3 bases, with 3 bases lying between them. In germline, CDR1 is MNHNY, CDR2 SVGAGI (reference sequence). This CDR3 contains 13 residues. CDR3 amino acids: CASSYSYNQPQHF. The CDR3 nucleotides read TGTGCCAGCAGTTACTCTTACAATCAGCCCCAGCATTTT.

This clone came up a few times. The same CDR3 is also encoded by other DNA sequences in this sample. The V call is TRBV28, the J call TRBJ1-2, with 11 bases matching TRBD1. The CDR3 runs 14 residues. The germline gives CDR1 MDHEN, CDR2 SYDVKM. V lost 6 bases, J lost 4 bases, and 4 bases stayed unmatched. CDR3 sequence: CASSSGQGVYGYTF. CDR3 in DNA: TGTGCCAGCAGCTCGGGACAGGGGGTCTATGGCTACACCTTC.

The gene calls are TRBV7-2 and TRBJ2-7, with 8 bases that match TRBD1. Germline CDR1 reads SGHTA; CDR2 reads FQGNSA. Trimming cost V 6 bases and J 4 bases; bases outside gene matches: 17. The CDR3 sequence is 17 residues long. Here the CDR3 DNA reads TGTGCCAGCAGTTCCGGAGTCGGACAGGGTCCTTATTACGAGCAGTACTTC. Its translation is CASSSGVGQGPYYEQYF.

The chain uses TRBV28 and TRBJ1-1, with D uncertain. The CDR3 sequence is 11 residues long. CDR1 is MDHEN and CDR2 is SYDVKM in the germline V gene. The ends were cut back, 5 bases at V and 5 bases at J, with 6 bases in the middle. CDR3 amino acids: CASSPLTEAFF. CDR3 bases: TGTGCCAGCAGTCCCCTGACTGAAGCTTTCTTT. The full variable domain, its missing parts supplied by reference TRBV28 and TRBJ1-1, is DVKVTQSSRYLVKRTGEKVFLECVQDMDHENMFWYRQDPGLGLRLIYFSYDVKMKEKGDIPEGYSVSREKKERFSLILESASTNQTSMYLCASSPLTEAFFGQGTRLTVV.

The V and J genes are TRBV10-3 and TRBJ2-7; TRBD1 agrees at 10 bases. Looked up from germline, CDR1 is ENHRY and CDR2 is SYGVKD. This CDR3 is 14 amino acids long. The ends lost 4 bases at V and 3 bases at J; junction bases unmatched: 3. The CDR3 region is CAISVGTGDYEQYF. CDR3 in DNA: TGTGCCATCAGTGTGGGGACAGGGGACTACGAGCAGTACTTC.

The V and J genes are TRBV18 and TRBJ2-1, with D perhaps matching TRBD1 (5 bases). Germline V CDR1 and CDR2: KGHSH, LQKENI. This CDR3 spans 15 amino acids. V was shortened by 5 bases and J by 6 bases, with 17 bases between the two germline ends. CDR3: CASSAQGALGNEQFF. DNA of the CDR3: TGTGCCAGCTCAGCCCAGGGTGCTCTGGGCAATGAGCAGTTCTTC.

J is TRBJ1-4 and V is TRBV2; D unclear. The CDR3 has 14 residues. With 5 bases removed from V and 2 bases from J, the gap between germline ends came to 9 bases. Per the germline V gene, CDR1 is SNHLY and CDR2 is FYNNEI. The DNA for the CDR3 is TGTGCCAGCAGTTCCGACGGGACTAATGAAAAACTGTTTTTT. It is translated as CASSSDGTNEKLFF.

This chain links TRBV3-1 (or the pseudogene TRBV3-2) with TRBJ2-1; 9 bases line up with TRBD2. The J segment lost 0 bases and the V segment lost 4 bases, leaving 7 bases of the junction unmatched. The germline V gene encodes CDR1 LGHDT and CDR2 YNNKEL (reference sequence). The CDR3 has 17 residues. The CDR3 sequence is CASSLPRRGGSYNEQFF. In DNA, the CDR3 is TGTGCCAGCAGCCTCCCCCGGCGGGGGGGCTCCTACAATGAGCAGTTCTTC.

The chain links TRBV5-4 to TRBJ2-5, with D unclear. CDR3 length: 12 amino acids. The germline V gene has CDR1 SGHNT and CDR2 YYREEE (reference sequence). The ends were cut back, 1 base at V and 10 bases at J, with 11 bases in the middle. The DNA of the CDR3 is TGTGCCAGCAGCTTGCTCCGAGAGGTCCAGTACTTC. It translates to CASSLLREVQYF. Full variable domain (outside the CDR3, taken from reference TRBV5-4 and TRBJ2-5): ETGVTQSPTHLIKTRGQQVTLRCSSQSGHNTVSWYQQALGQGPQFIFQYYREEENGRGNFPPRFSGLQFPNYSSELNVNALELDDSALYLCASSLLREVQYFGPGTRLLVL.